This TCR beta chain was obtained from a study of cytomegalovirus exposure and HLA in healthy donors. Worth noting for this clone: What it binds is not known.

The PCR was carried out with 60 Vbeta primers and 13 Jbeta primers. Sequencing was performed with immunoSEQ multiplex PCR; in TCRdb, only in-frame clones are kept and a portion is missing. The sample records over 150,000 clones, 60% to 80% being singletons. The CDR3 sequence is 15 residues long. CDR1 is SGDLS, CDR2 YYNGEE, per germline. Trimming cost V 1 base and J 5 bases, with 10 bases left between them. Study-wide points: Excluded: some indistinguishable V segments such as TRBV6-2 and TRBV6-3. Across donors, sequencing depth was assumed by presence/absence analyses to be roughly uniform.

The gene calls are TRBV9 and TRBJ1-6; D unresolved. The receptor was derived from a woman aged 18-29 years in good health and CMV-seronegative. What was sequenced was PBMCs. CDR3 in amino acids: CASSVNSLNNSPLHF. CDR3 nucleotides: TGTGCCAGCAGCGTAAATTCCCTAAATAATTCACCCCTCCACTTT.